Listed below are T cell receptor beta chains from one sample, sequenced in a study of T cells and Merkel cell carcinoma outcomes. The assay was immunoSEQ multiplex PCR, and TCRdb's table has in-frame clones only and misses some. The sample has over 10,000 clones; nearly 97% are singletons. The source material was tumor tissue from Merkel cell carcinoma. All receptors derive from a human donor with Merkel cell carcinoma. The CDR3 runs from the conserved cysteine through the conserved F or W. The order of the fields is D gene, clone size, J gene, V gene, CDR3 DNA, CDR3 protein. The D gene is left open where the match is weak. Only some rows state a clone size, as once, few, many or a class for expanded clones.

.,.,TRBJ2-2,TRBV9,TGTGCCAGCAGCGTCGGGCAGCGCGACACCGGGGAGCTGTTTTTT,CASSVGQRDTGELFF
.,.,TRBJ1-1,TRBV20-1,TGCAGTGCTCGCTTATTCCACGAAGCTTTCTTT,CSARLFHEAFF
TRBD2,.,TRBJ2-1,TRBV20-1,TGCAGTGCTAAACCTAGCGGGAGTAATTTCTTC,CSAKPSGSNFF
.,.,TRBJ2-5,TRBV5-4,TGTGCCAGCAGCCCGGAGCCGGGGCTGGGGGAGACCCAGTACTTC,CASSPEPGLGETQYF
.,.,TRBJ1-1,TRBV11-3,TGTGCCAGCAGCTTACTTCGGGGGGGGATGAACTCTGAAGCTTTCTTT,CASSLLRGGMNSEAFF
.,.,TRBJ2-1,TRBV15,TGTGCCACCAGCAGAGACGCCGGAGGTTACAATGAGCAGTTCTTC,CATSRDAGGYNEQFF
.,.,TRBJ2-1,TRBV18,TGTGCCAGCTCACCACCAGGCGGGTACGATGAGCAGTTCTTC,CASSPPGGYDEQFF
TRBD1,.,TRBJ2-5,TRBV7-9,TGTGCCAGCAGCTTAACTGGGACAGGGGTTATGGAGACCCAATACTTC,CASSLTGTGVMETQYF
TRBD1,.,TRBJ2-5,TRBV11-3,TGTGCCAGCAGTTCCGGGGGACAGGAACAGACCCAGTACTTC,CASSSGGQEQTQYF
.,.,TRBJ2-7,TRBV5-1,TGCGCCAGCAGCTTACGGCAGGCCTCCTACGAGCAGTACTTC,CASSLRQASYEQYF
.,once,TRBJ1-1,TRBV19,TGTGCCAGTAGTATAAAGGCGCATGCAAACACTGAAGCTTTCTTT,CASSIKAHANTEAFF
.,.,TRBJ2-7,TRBV10-3,TGTGCCATCAGGGACACCTACGAGCAGTACTTC,CAIRDTYEQYF
.,.,TRBJ1-1,TRBV7-9,TGTGCCAGCAGCTTCGAACGCGAAGCTTTCTTT,CASSFEREAFF
.,.,TRBJ2-3,TRBV6-4,TGTGCCAGCAGTGAACTAGCATCTACAGATACGCAGTATTTT,CASSELASTDTQYF
.,.,TRBJ2-1,TRBV5-6,TGTGCCAGCAGCCCTCACGATTACCTGGGGAATGAGCAGTTCTTC,CASSPHDYLGNEQFF
TRBD2,.,TRBJ2-1,TRBV2,TGTGCCAGCAGATCGGGACTAGCGGGAAATGAGCAGTTCTTC,CASRSGLAGNEQFF
TRBD2,.,TRBJ2-5,TRBV7-9,TGTGCCAGCAGCTTAGGACTAGCCTACGAGACCCAGTACTTC,CASSLGLAYETQYF
.,once,TRBJ1-4,TRBV5-1,TGCGCCAGCAGCTTGGAAATGGGCCCGGCTAATGAAAAACTGTTTTTT,CASSLEMGPANEKLFF
.,.,TRBJ2-3,TRBV27,TGTGCCAGCAGTTTTAAGGAGTTGCAGACAGATACGCAGTATTTT,CASSFKELQTDTQYF
.,.,TRBJ2-5,TRBV18,TGTGCCAGCTCACCAGAACAACTAGAGACCCAGTACTTC,CASSPEQLETQYF
.,.,TRBJ2-6,TRBV5-3,TGTGCCAGAACGAAACCAGGTGAACAAAGTCGGGCCAACGTCCTGACTTTC,CARTKPGEQSRANVLTF
TRBD1,.,TRBJ2-7,TRBV4-2,TGTGCCAGCAGCCGGACAGGGGAGAGCTACGAGCAGTACTTC,CASSRTGESYEQYF
TRBD1,.,TRBJ1-3,TRBV12-5,TGTGCTAGTGGTCCAGGGGGACAGGGGACTTTGGGAGGAAACACCATATATTTT,CASGPGGQGTLGGNTIYF
.,.,TRBJ2-3,TRBV7-6,TGTGCCAGCAGCTCTCCCACAGATACGCAGTATTTT,CASSSPTDTQYF
TRBD1,.,TRBJ2-1,TRBV4-2,TGTGCCAGCAGCCAAGATGGGGGACAGGGGAGGAATGAGCAGTTCTTC,CASSQDGGQGRNEQFF
.,.,TRBJ1-3,TRBV5-1,TGCGCCAGCAGCTTGGGTTCTGTAACTTCTGGAAACACCATATATTTT,CASSLGSVTSGNTIYF
.,.,TRBJ1-2,TRBV18,TGTGCCAGCTCTTTAGGACAGCGGACCTTCTATGGCTACACCTTC,CASSLGQRTFYGYTF
.,.,TRBJ1-5,TRBV28,TGTGCCAGCAGCGGGAGGAGGGTAGGAAATCAGCCCCAGCATTTT,CASSGRRVGNQPQHF
TRBD2,once,TRBJ2-3,TRBV5-8,TGTGCCAGCAGCTTGAGCGGGAAGGCTGATACGCAGTATTTT,CASSLSGKADTQYF
.,once,TRBJ1-1,TRBV6-1,TGTGCCAGCAGGAGACAGGTGAACACTGAAGCTTTCTTT,CASRRQVNTEAFF
TRBD1,.,TRBJ2-7,TRBV5-5,TGTGCCAGCAGCGCGGGTGGACAGGGGCCCTACGAGCAGTACTTC,CASSAGGQGPYEQYF
TRBD1,once,TRBJ1-4,TRBV30,TGTGCCTGGAGCTGGGACAGGGTGGGTGAAAAACTGTTTTTT,CAWSWDRVGEKLFF
.,once,TRBJ1-4,TRBV5-1,TGCGCCAGCAGCTTGGGTGTAGCCGCAACTAATGAAAAACTGTTTTTT,CASSLGVAATNEKLFF
.,once,TRBJ2-7,TRBV7-6,TGTGCCAGCAGCCTAGGTGGAGGCTACGAGCAGTACTTC,CASSLGGGYEQYF
TRBD2,.,TRBJ2-1,TRBV30,TGTGCCTGGAGTGCCGATACAGTACTAGCGGGAGGAACCTATTTCAATGAGCAGTTCTTC,CAWSADTVLAGGTYFNEQFF
.,.,TRBJ1-1,TRBV5-4,TGTGCCAGCAGCTTGGCCCGAGCGAACACTGAAGCTTTCTTT,CASSLARANTEAFF
.,.,TRBJ1-1,TRBV20-1,TGCAGTATCAACAGGGCCGCTGAAGCTTTCTTT,CSINRAAEAFF
.,.,TRBJ2-2,TRBV9,TGTGCCAGCAGCGTAACATGGGGGCCCGGGGAGCTGTTTTTT,CASSVTWGPGELFF
.,once,TRBJ2-7,TRBV7-3,TGTGCCAGCAGCCCCCTCGGCGGGCTGGTGCCCTACGAGCAGTACTTC,CASSPLGGLVPYEQYF
.,.,TRBJ1-5,TRBV27,TGTGCCAGCAGTACCCAGGGAAGCAATCAGCCCCAGCATTTT,CASSTQGSNQPQHF
TRBD1,.,TRBJ2-7,TRBV28,TGTGCCAGCAGCCGACCGGGACAGGGCTGGTACGAGCAGTACTTC,CASSRPGQGWYEQYF
.,.,TRBJ1-1,TRBV29-1,TGCAGCGTTGGGGGGGACGGAAGAGTTACTGAAGCTTTCTTT,CSVGGDGRVTEAFF
.,.,TRBJ1-3,TRBV5-1,TGCGCCAGCAGCTTGGAGGGCTACTCGGGAGGAAACACCATATATTTT,CASSLEGYSGGNTIYF
.,.,TRBJ2-7,TRBV9,TGTGCCAGCAGCCAAGGGGGGAGCTCCTACGAGCAGTACTTC,CASSQGGSSYEQYF
.,.,TRBJ1-5,TRBV27,TGTGCCAGCAGCAATGAGGGGGGACAGCCCCAGCATTTT,CASSNEGGQPQHF
TRBD1,once,TRBJ2-3,TRBV13,TGTGCCAGCAGCTTATTATCAGGGGGCGATACGCAGTATTTT,CASSLLSGGDTQYF
TRBD2,.,TRBJ2-3,TRBV7-9,TGTGCCGTCCTAACGGTAGCGGGAGGGGGAGATACGCAGTATTTT,CAVLTVAGGGDTQYF
TRBD1,.,TRBJ1-1,TRBV5-1,TGCGCCAGCAGCTTGGAGATACCGGGACAGGGAACTGAAGCTTTCTTT,CASSLEIPGQGTEAFF
.,.,TRBJ2-1,TRBV18,TGTGCCAGTTTTGCCTCAAATGAGCAGTTCTTC,CASFASNEQFF
.,.,TRBJ1-1,TRBV10-3,TGTGCCATCAGTGACGGGACATGGAGTGAAGCTTTCTTT,CAISDGTWSEAFF
TRBD2,.,TRBJ2-1,TRBV4-2,TGTGCCAGCAGCCAAGTCTCTAGCGGGATTGCGTGGAATGAGCAGTTCTTC,CASSQVSSGIAWNEQFF